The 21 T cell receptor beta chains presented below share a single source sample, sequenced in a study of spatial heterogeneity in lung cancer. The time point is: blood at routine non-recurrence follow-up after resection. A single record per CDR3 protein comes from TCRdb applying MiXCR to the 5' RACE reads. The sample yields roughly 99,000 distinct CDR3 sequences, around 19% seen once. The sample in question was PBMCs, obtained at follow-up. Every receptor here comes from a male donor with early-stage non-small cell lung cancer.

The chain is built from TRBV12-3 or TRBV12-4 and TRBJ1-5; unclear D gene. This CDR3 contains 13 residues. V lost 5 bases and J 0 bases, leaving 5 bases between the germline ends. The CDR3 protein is CASSTYSNQPQHF. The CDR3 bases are TGTGCCAGCAGTACTTATAGCAATCAGCCCCAGCATTTT.

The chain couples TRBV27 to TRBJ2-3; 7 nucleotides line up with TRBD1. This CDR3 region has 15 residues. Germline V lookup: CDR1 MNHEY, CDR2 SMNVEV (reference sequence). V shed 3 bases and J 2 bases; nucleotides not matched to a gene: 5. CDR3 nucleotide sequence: TGTGCCAGCAGTTTGGACAGGTTGGACACAGATACGCAGTATTTT. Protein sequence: CASSLDRLDTDTQYF.

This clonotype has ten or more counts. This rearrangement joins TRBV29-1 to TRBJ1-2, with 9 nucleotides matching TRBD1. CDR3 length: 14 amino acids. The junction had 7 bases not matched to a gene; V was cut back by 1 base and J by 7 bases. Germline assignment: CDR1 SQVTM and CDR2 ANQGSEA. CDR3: CSVEATGGSSGYTF. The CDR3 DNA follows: TGCAGCGTTGAAGCTACAGGGGGCTCGAGTGGCTACACCTTC. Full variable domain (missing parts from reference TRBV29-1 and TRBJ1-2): SAVISQKPSRDICQRGTSLTIQCQVDSQVTMMFWYRQQPGQSLTLIATANQGSEATYESGFVIDKFPISRPNLTFSTLTVSNMSPEDSSIYLCSVEATGGSSGYTFGSGTRLTVV.

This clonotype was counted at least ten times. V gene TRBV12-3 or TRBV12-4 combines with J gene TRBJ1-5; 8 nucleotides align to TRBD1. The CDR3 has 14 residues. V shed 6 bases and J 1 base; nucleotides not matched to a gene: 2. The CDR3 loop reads CASSRDRSNQPQHF. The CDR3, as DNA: TGTGCCAGCAGCCGGGACAGGAGCAATCAGCCCCAGCATTTT.

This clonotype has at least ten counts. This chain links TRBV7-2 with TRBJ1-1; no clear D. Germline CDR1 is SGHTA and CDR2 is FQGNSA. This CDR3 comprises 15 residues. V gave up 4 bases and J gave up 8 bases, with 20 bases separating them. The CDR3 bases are TGTGCCAGCAGCTCACGTGACGGACGGATCATGGAAGCTTTCTTT. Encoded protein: CASSSRDGRIMEAFF.

The CDR3 spells CATRGAGNENEQFF. The CDR3 region has the DNA TGTGCCACTCGCGGGGCGGGAAACGAAAATGAGCAGTTCTTC. J is TRBJ2-1 and V is TRBV24-1, with a possible D match to TRBD2 (6 bases). Trimming pared 10 bases from V and 7 bases from J, leaving 19 bases between. The CDR3 contains 14 residues. Germline V gene data show CDR1 as KGHDR and CDR2 as SFDVKD.

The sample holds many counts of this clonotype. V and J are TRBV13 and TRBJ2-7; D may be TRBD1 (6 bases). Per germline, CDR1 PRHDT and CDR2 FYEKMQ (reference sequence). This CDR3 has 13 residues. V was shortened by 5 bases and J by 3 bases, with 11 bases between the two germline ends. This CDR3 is CASSPGQHYEQYF. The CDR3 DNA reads TGTGCCAGCAGCCCTGGACAGCACTACGAGCAGTACTTC.

The CDR3 region is CASQPGGDRPNYGYTF. The CDR3 coding sequence is TGTGCCAGCCAACCAGGAGGGGACAGACCTAACTATGGCTACACCTTC. The chain uses TRBV28 and TRBJ1-2; 7 positions match TRBD1. The junction had 12 bases not matched to a gene; V was cut back by 8 bases and J by 0 bases. The germline gives CDR1 MDHEN, CDR2 SYDVKM. The CDR3 is 16 amino acids.

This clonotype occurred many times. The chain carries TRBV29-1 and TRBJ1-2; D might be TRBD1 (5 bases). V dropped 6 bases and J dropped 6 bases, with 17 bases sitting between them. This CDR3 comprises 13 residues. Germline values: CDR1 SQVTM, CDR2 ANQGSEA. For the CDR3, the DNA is TGCAGCGTACCCCGGGGCCCGCAGGATGGCTACACCTTC. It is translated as CSVPRGPQDGYTF. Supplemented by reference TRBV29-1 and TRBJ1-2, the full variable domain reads SAVISQKPSRDICQRGTSLTIQCQVDSQVTMMFWYRQQPGQSLTLIATANQGSEATYESGFVIDKFPISRPNLTFSTLTVSNMSPEDSSIYLCSVPRGPQDGYTFGSGTRLTVV.

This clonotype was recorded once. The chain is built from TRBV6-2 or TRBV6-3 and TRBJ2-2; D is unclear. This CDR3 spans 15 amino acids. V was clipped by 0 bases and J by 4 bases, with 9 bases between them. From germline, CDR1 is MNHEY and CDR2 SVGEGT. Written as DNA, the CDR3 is TGTGCCAGCAGTTACTCGAGTGGGTTCACCGGGGAGCTGTTTTTT. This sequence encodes CASSYSSGFTGELFF.

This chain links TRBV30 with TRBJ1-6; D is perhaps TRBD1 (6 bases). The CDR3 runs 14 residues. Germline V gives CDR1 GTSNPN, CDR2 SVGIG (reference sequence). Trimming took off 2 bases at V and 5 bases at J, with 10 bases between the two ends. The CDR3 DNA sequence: TGTGCCTGGAGTACCCGACAGGATAATTCACCCCTCCACTTT. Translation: CAWSTRQDNSPLHF. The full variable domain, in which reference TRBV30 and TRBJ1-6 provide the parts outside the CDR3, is SQTIHQWPATLVQPVGSPLSLECTVEGTSNPNLYWYRQAAGRGLQLLFYSVGIGQISSEVPQNLSASRPQDRQFILSSKKLLLSDSGFYLCAWSTRQDNSPLHFGNGTRLTVT.

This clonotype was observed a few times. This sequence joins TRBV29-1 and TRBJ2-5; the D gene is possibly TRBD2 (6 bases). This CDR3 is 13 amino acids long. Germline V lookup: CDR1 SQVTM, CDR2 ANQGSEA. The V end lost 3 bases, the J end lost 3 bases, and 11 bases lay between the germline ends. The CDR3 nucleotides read TGCAGCGTTGAGCGGGAAGGGAAAGAGACCCAGTACTTC. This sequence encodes CSVEREGKETQYF.

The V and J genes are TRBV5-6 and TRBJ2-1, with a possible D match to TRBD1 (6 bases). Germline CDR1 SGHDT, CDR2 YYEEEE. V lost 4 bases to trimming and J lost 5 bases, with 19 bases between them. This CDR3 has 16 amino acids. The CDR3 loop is CASSQGTRRIDNEQFF. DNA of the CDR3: TGTGCCAGCAGCCAGGGGACGCGGAGAATAGACAATGAGCAGTTCTTC. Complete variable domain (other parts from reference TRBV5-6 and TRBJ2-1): DAGVTQSPTHLIKTRGQQVTLRCSPKSGHDTVSWYQQALGQGPQFIFQYYEEEERQRGNFPDRFSGHQFPNYSSELNVNALLLGDSALYLCASSQGTRRIDNEQFFGPGTRLTVL.

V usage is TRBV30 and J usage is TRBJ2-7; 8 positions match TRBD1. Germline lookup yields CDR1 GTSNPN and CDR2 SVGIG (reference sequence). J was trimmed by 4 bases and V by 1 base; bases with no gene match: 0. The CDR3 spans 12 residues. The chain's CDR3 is CAWSGQGYEQYF. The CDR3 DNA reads TGTGCCTGGAGTGGACAGGGGTACGAGCAGTACTTC.

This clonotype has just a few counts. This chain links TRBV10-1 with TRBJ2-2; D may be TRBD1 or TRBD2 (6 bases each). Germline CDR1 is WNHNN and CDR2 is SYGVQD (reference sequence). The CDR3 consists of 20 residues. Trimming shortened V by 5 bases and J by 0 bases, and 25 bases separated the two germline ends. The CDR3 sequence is CASSPRGRSSDMANTGELFF. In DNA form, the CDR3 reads TGCGCCAGCAGTCCCCGGGGGCGAAGTTCTGATATGGCGAACACCGGGGAGCTGTTTTTT.

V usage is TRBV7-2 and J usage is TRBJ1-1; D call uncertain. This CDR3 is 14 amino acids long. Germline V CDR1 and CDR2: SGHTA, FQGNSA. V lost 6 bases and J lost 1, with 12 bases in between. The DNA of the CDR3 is TGTGCCAGCAGATTTGGACGGACGAACACTGAAGCTTTCTTT. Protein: CASRFGRTNTEAFF.

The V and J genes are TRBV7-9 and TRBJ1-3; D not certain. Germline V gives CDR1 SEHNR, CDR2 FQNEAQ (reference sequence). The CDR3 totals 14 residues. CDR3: CAGAGRGSGNTIYF. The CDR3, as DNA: TGTGCAGGCGCCGGGCGGGGCTCTGGAAACACCATATATTTT.

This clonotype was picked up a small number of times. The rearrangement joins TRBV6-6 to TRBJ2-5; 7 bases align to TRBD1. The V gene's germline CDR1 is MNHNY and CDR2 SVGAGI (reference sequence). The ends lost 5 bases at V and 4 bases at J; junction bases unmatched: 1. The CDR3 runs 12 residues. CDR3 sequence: CASSDRAETQYF. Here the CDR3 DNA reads TGTGCCAGCAGTGACAGGGCAGAGACCCAGTACTTC.

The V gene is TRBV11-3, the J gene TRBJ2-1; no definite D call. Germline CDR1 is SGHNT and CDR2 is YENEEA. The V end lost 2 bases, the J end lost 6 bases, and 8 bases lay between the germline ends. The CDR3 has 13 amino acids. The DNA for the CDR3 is TGTGCCAGCAGCTTACAAGGCGGCAATGAGCAGTTCTTC. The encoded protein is CASSLQGGNEQFF.

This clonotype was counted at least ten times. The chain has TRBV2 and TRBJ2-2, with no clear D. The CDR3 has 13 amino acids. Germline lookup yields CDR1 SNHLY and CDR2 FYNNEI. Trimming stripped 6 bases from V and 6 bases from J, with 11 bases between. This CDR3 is CASRSYAAGELFF. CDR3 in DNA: TGTGCCAGCAGGAGCTACGCGGCCGGGGAGCTGTTTTTT.

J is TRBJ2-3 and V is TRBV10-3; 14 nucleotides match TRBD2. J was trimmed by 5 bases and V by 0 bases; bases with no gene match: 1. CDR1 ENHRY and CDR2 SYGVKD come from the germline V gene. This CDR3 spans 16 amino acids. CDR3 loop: CAISESGTSGGDTQYF. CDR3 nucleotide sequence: TGTGCCATCAGTGAGTCAGGGACTAGCGGGGGAGATACGCAGTATTTT.